This T cell receptor (beta chain) appears in the sequencing data of a study of T cells in Graves' hyperthyroidism and ophthalmopathy. Study-wide results and limits: In the blood, most expanded thyroid clonotypes above 0.001 appeared as well. From stable hyperthyroidism, ophthalmopathy was set apart by a 13 V-J model.

Germline CDR1 reads SGHRS; CDR2 reads YFSETQ. This CDR3 has 16 residues. V lost 0 bases and J lost 1, with 14 bases in between. Amplified TCR beta CDR3 regions came from RNA transcripts. First-round RT-PCR with HTBI primers amplified the TCR CDR3 region. From the multiplex PCR reads, TCRdb called clonotypes with MiXCR, one entry per CDR3 protein. This sample carries 270,000 or so distinct CDR3 sequences, around a quarter of them seen once, and the ten largest clones take about 25%. Each diagnosis was grounded in clinical symptoms, serum thyroxine and TRAb, thyroid ultrasound, and orbital computed tomography. This clonotype has ten or more counts. Its antigen is still unknown.

Sequenced sample: blood. This receptor was obtained from a man between 35 and 55 years old with Graves' hyperthyroidism that later progressed to Graves' ophthalmopathy. This sequence joins TRBV5-1 and TRBJ2-7, with D possibly matching TRBD2 (6 bases). In DNA form, the CDR3 reads TGCGCCAGCAGCTTGGCCCTGGGTAGCGGATCCTACGAGCAGTACTTC. Amino acids: CASSLALGSGSYEQYF.